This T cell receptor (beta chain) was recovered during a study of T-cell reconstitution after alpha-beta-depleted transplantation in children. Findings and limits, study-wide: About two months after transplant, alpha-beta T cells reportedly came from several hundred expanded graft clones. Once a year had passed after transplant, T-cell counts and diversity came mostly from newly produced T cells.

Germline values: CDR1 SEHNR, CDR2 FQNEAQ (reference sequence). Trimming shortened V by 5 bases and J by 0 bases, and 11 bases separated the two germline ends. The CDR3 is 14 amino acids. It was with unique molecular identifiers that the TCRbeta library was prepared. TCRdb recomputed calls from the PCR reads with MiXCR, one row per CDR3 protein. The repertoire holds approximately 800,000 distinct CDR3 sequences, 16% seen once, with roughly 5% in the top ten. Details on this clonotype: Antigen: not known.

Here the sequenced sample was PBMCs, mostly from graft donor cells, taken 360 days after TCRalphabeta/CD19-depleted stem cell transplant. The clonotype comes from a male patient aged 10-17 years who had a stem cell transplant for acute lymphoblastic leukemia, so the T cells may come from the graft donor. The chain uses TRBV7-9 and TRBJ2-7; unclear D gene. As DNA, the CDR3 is TGTGCCAGCAGCCCCCGGATAACCTCCTACGAGCAGTACTTC. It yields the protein CASSPRITSYEQYF.